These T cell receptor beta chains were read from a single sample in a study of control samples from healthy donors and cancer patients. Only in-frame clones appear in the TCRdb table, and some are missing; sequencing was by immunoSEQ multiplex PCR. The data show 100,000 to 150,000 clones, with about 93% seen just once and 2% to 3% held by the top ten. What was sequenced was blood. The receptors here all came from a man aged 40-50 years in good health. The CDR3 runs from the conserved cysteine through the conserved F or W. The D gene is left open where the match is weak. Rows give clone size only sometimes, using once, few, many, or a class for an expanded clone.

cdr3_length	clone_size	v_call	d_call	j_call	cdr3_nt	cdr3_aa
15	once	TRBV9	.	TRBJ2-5	TGTGCCAGCAGCGTAGGAATCAATACGCAAGAGACCCAGTACTTC	CASSVGINTQETQYF
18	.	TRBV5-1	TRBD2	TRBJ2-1	TGCGCCAGCAGTTCGGGACTAGCGGGTTTTAGCTCCTACAATGAGCAGTTCTTC	CASSSGLAGFSSYNEQFF
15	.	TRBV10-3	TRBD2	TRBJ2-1	TGTGCCATCAGCTCCCAACTAGCGGGGGGCAATGAGCAGTTCTTC	CAISSQLAGGNEQFF
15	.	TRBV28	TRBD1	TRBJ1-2	TGTGCCAGCAGTCCTGGGACAGGGTCTAACTATGGCTACACCTTC	CASSPGTGSNYGYTF
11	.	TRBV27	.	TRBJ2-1	TGTGCCAGCAAGGATGGCGTTGAGCAGTTCTTC	CASKDGVEQFF
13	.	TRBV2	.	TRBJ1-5	TGTGCCAGCACCCCAGGGCTAGAACAGCCCCAGCATTTT	CASTPGLEQPQHF
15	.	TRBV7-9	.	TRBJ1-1	TGTGCCAGTAGTAGGAGGGGGGCTGATAACACTGAAGCTTTCTTT	CASSRRGADNTEAFF
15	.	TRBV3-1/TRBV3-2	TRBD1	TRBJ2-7	TGTGCCAGCAGCCAATTGAGACAGGGAAGAGACGAGCAGTACTTC	CASSQLRQGRDEQYF
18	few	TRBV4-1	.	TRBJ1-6	TGCGCCAGCAGCCAAGGGATTCCGTTCATCATCCCAAATTCACCCCTCCACTTT	CASSQGIPFIIPNSPLHF
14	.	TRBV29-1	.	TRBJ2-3	TGCAGCGGACGGACAGTTTCTAGCACAGATACGCAGTATTTT	CSGRTVSSTDTQYF
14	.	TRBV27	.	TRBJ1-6	TGTGCCAGCAGTTTATTGAGGGGGAATTCACCCCTCCACTTT	CASSLLRGNSPLHF
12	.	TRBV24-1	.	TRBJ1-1	TGTGCCACCAGCCTTGATTACACTGAAGCTTTCTTT	CATSLDYTEAFF
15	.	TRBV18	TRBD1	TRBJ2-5	TGTGCCAGCTCCCGGGACAGGGGGCTGGAAGAGACCCAGTACTTC	CASSRDRGLEETQYF
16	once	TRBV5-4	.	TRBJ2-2	TGTGCCAGCAGCTTAAAATTGGGCCTAAACACCGGGGAGCTGTTTTTT	CASSLKLGLNTGELFF